Described below is a single TCR beta chain sequence and its context. This sample was taken from a study of blood T cell repertoires in COVID-19. Study as a whole: The samples span acute and convalescent COVID-19 from the United States, Italy and Spain.

The CDR3 contains 13 residues. The V end was cut by 3 bases, the J end by 4 bases, with 7 bases between. CDR1 MNHNS and CDR2 SASEGT come from the germline V gene. The Seattle patients, enrolled during active infection, were followed longitudinally. Sequencing used immunoSEQ multiplex PCR; TCRdb keeps in-frame clones, though not all of them. The sample has 150,000 or so clones; roughly 83% are singletons. The sequence came from a woman in her sixties or seventies with COVID-19, enrolled during active disease. This rearrangement joins TRBV6-1 to TRBJ1-5; D uncertain. Sequencing input: peripheral blood. The CDR3, as DNA: TGTGCCAGCAGTGATGGAGGGAATCAGCCCCAGCATTTT. Translation: CASSDGGNQPQHF.